The clone carrying this T cell receptor beta chain has a count of ten or more. Its specificity is unknown. The data derive from a study of early T cells in non-severe SARS-CoV-2 infection. Unique molecular identifiers tagged individual cDNA molecules. MiXCR, run by TCRdb on the 5' RACE reads, gives a single entry per CDR3 protein. The table includes 55,000 to 75,000 distinct CDR3 sequences, less than 9.5% detected once. The CDR3 loop spans 14 amino acids. CDR1 is DFQATT, CDR2 SNEGSKA, per germline (reference sequence). The trim removed 1 base at V and 6 bases at J, leaving 3 bases unmatched. Notes on the study in general: Private and CD4 specificities were missed by VDJdb matching, which favored anti-spike CD8 responses.

V and J are TRBV20-1 and TRBJ2-1; 10 nucleotides align to TRBD2. The sequence derives from an adult who was a healthcare worker with PCR-confirmed SARS-CoV-2 infection or an uninfected control (not recorded which). Sample: whole blood. The CDR3 coding sequence is TGCAGTGCTAGAGGCCTAGCGGGAGTCAATGAGCAGTTCTTC. Protein product: CSARGLAGVNEQFF.